These 4 T cell receptor beta chains came from one sample sequenced in a study of response to subunit inactivated influenza vaccine (dated by TCRdb to the late 2010s). Receptor libraries were prepared by RT-PCR. Sequencing took place on an Illumina HiSeq 2500. TCRdb reworked the public reads: Q25 trimming with fastp, MiXCR clone assembly, productive beta chains retained. Entries are consolidated by CDR3 protein sequence, retaining the most common genes and DNA. The sample table shows about 780,000 distinct CDR3 sequences, and approximately 18% are seen once. Under 13% of the sample is held by the ten biggest clonotypes. This specimen consisted of PBMCs from blood, obtained 5 to 6 days after vaccination. The origin of the receptors is a man over 45 who received an inactivated influenza vaccine. Donor details come from another sample of the same person, matched by shared clones.

The V call is TRBV12-3 or TRBV12-4, the J call TRBJ2-1; 7 positions match TRBD2. V dropped 5 bases and J dropped 2; count of bases not matched to a gene: 6. The CDR3 has 15 amino acids. The CDR3: CASSPGGLPYNEQFF. CDR3 nucleotide sequence: TGTGCCAGCAGTCCGGGAGGACTACCCTACAATGAGCAGTTCTTC.

This clonotype was seen only once. Sequence at one end of the junction differs from germline and may be a read error. This chain joins TRBV9 and TRBJ2-5; 7 nucleotides match TRBD2. Germline loops: CDR1 SGDLS, CDR2 YYNGEE. The CDR3 sequence is 16 residues long. The DNA for the CDR3 is TGTGCCAGCAACGTAAGTGGCCTAGCGGTACAAGAGACCCAGTACTTC. This sequence encodes CASNVSGLAVQETQYF.

This clonotype has more than one count but fewer than ten. This chain connects TRBV29-1 to TRBJ1-6; D uncertain. The CDR3 contains 11 residues. Looked up from germline, CDR1 is SQVTM and CDR2 is ANQGSEA. Trimming removed 0 bases at V and 15 bases at J, with 9 bases between. CDR3 in amino acids: CSVEDGRNLHF. The DNA for the CDR3 is TGCAGCGTTGAAGATGGCAGGAACCTCCACTTT.

DNA for the CDR3: TGTGCCAGCAGTTATAACTACAGGGGGCCAGCCAAAAACATTCAGTACTTC. It translates to CASSYNYRGPAKNIQYF. The chain couples TRBV27 to TRBJ2-4, with 9 positions matching TRBD1. From germline, CDR1 is MNHEY and CDR2 SMNVEV (reference sequence). The V gene end was trimmed by 4 bases and the J gene end by 0 bases; junction bases not matched to a gene: 7. The CDR3 spans 17 residues.